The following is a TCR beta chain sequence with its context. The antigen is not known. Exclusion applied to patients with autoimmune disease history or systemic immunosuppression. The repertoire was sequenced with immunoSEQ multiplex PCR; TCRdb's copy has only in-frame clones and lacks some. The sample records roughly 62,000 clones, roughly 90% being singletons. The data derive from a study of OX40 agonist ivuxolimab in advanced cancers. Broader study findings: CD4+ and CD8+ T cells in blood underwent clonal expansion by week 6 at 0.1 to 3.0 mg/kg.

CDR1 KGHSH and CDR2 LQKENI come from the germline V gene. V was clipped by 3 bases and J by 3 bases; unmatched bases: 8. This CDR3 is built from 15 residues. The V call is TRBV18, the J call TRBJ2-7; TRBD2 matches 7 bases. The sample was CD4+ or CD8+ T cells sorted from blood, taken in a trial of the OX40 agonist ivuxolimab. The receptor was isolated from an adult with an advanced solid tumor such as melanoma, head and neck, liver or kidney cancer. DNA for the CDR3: TGTGCCAGCTCACCTGGAGCGGGGCGAGACTACGAGCAGTACTTC. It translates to CASSPGAGRDYEQYF.